A single T cell receptor (beta chain) is shown here with its context. This specimen comes from a study of blood T cell repertoires in COVID-19. Overall study context: The samples span acute and convalescent COVID-19 from the United States, Italy and Spain. Sample material is recorded as cDNA or gDNA derived from T cells, B-cell-depleted T cells, or PBMCs.

Sequenced by immunoSEQ multiplex PCR; TCRdb stores in-frame clones only, minus some. This repertoire shows roughly 150,000 clones, 75% to 90% found once; its top ten account for 9.5% to 11%. Sequencing was carried out using peripheral blood. The receptor was derived from a woman of 80 years or more with acute or convalescent COVID-19.

The CDR3 reads CASSLSSAGFSGNTIYF. CDR3 DNA sequence: TGTGCCAGCAGCTTAAGTAGTGCAGGTTTCTCTGGAAACACCATATATTTT. This chain connects TRBV11-2 to TRBJ1-3; D unresolved. Germline V gives CDR1 SGHAT, CDR2 FQNNGV. Trimming removed 2 bases at V and 0 bases at J, with 14 bases between. The CDR3 is made up of 17 amino acids.